This entry lists 2 T cell receptor beta chains sequenced from one sample in a study of cytomegalovirus exposure and HLA in healthy donors. 60 Vbeta and 13 Jbeta primers were used in PCR. The table came from immunoSEQ multiplex PCR; TCRdb's copy has only in-frame clones and leaves some out. Of some 140,000 clones in the sample, roughly 85% were seen once. The sample comprised PBMCs. These receptors all stem from a man aged 35-49 years in good health and CMV-seropositive.

The chain carries TRBV19 and TRBJ2-7; 7 bases are shared with TRBD1. Germline-derived CDR1 and CDR2 are LNHDA and SQIVND (reference sequence). With V trimmed by 5 bases and J by 1 base, 8 bases remained unmatched. This CDR3 spans 15 amino acids. The chain's CDR3 is CASSPRTGGSYEQYF. The CDR3 nucleotides are TGTGCCAGTAGTCCGCGGACAGGTGGGTCCTACGAGCAGTACTTC.

This sequence joins TRBV28 and TRBJ1-1; D may be TRBD1 (6 bases). There are 14 residues in the CDR3. The V gene's germline CDR1 is MDHEN and CDR2 SYDVKM. V lost 3 bases to trimming and J lost 1 base, with 9 bases between them. CDR3 amino acids: CASSFPGENTEAFF. CDR3 bases: TGTGCCAGCAGTTTTCCAGGGGAGAACACTGAAGCTTTCTTT.